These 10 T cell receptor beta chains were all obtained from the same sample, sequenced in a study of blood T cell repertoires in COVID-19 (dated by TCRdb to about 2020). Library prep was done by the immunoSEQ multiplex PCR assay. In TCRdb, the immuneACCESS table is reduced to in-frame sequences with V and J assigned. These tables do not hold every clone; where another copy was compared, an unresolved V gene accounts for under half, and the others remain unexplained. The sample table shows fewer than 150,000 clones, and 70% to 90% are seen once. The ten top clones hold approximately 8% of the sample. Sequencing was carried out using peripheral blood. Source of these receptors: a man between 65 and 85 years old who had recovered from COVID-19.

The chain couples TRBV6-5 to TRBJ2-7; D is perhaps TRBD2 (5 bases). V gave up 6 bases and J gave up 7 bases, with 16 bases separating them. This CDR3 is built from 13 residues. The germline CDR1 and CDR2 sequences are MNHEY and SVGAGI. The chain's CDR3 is CASSLQRRKEQYF. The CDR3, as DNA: TGTGCCAGCAGCTTACAGCGGAGGAAGGAGCAGTACTTC.

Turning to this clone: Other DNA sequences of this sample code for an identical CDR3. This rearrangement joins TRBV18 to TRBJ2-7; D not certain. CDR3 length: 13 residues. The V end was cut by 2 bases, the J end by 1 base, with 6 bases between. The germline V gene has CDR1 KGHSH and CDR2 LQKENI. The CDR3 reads CASSPIGSYEQYF. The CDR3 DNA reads TGTGCCAGCTCACCAATCGGGTCCTACGAGCAGTACTTC.

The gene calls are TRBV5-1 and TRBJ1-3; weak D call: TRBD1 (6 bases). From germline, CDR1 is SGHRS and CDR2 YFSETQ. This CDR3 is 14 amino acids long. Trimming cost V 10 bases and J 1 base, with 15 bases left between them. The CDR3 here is CAGTPGASGNTIYF. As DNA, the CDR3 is TGCGCCGGGACCCCAGGGGCATCTGGAAACACCATATATTTT. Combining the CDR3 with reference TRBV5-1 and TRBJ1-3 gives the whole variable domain KAGVTQTPRYLIKTRGQQVTLSCSPISGHRSVSWYQQTPGQGLQFLFEYFSETQRNKGNFPGRFSGRQFSNSRSEMNVSTLELGDSALYLCAGTPGASGNTIYFGEGSWLTVV.

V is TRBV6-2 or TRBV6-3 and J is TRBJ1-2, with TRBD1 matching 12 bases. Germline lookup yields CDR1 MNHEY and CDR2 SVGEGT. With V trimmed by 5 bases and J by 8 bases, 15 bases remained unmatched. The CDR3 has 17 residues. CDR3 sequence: CASSHLGDRGLSGGYTF. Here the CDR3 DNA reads TGTGCCAGCAGTCACCTAGGGGACAGGGGGCTGTCGGGCGGCTACACCTTC.

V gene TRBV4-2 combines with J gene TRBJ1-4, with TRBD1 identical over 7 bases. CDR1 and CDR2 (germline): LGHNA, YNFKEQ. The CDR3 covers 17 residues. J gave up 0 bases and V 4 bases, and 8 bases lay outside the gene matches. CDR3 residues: CASSPGTASSTNEKLFF. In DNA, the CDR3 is TGTGCCAGCAGCCCCGGGACAGCTTCCTCAACTAATGAAAAACTGTTTTTT.

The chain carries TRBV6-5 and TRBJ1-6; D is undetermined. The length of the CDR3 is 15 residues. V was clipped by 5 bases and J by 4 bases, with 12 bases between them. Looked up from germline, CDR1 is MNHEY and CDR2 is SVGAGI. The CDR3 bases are TGTGCCAGCAGTACGGTAGCGGTTTATAATTCACCCCTCCACTTT. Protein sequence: CASSTVAVYNSPLHF.

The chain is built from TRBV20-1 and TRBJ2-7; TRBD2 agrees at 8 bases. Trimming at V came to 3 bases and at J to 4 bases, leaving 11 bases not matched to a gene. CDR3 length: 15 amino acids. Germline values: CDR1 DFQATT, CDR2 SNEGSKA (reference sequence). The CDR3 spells CSASSAAGGLYEQYF. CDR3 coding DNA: TGCAGTGCTAGTTCGGCGGCGGGGGGTCTATACGAGCAGTACTTC.

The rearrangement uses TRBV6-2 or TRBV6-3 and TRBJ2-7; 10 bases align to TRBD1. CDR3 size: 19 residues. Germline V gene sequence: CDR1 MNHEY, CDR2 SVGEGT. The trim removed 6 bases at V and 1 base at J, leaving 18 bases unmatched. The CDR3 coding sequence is TGTGCCAGCAGCCCCCGGGACAGGGGACGGTCGCGGGGGTCCTACGAGCAGTACTTC. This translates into CASSPRDRGRSRGSYEQYF.

CDR3 DNA sequence: TGTGCCAGCAGCGCCAGACAGGGAAACAATTCACCCCTCCACTTT. Translation: CASSARQGNNSPLHF. The chain joins TRBV9 to TRBJ1-6; 7 bases agree with TRBD1. The V segment lost 3 bases and the J segment 7 bases; nucleotides outside the gene matches: 7. The CDR3 is made up of 15 amino acids. CDR1 is SGDLS, CDR2 YYNGEE, per germline.

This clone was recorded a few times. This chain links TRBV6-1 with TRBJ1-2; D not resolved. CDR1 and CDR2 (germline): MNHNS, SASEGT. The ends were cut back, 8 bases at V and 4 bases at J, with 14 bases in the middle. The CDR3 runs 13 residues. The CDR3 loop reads CASLQLRFYGYTF. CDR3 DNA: TGTGCCAGCCTCCAACTCCGCTTCTATGGCTACACCTTC.